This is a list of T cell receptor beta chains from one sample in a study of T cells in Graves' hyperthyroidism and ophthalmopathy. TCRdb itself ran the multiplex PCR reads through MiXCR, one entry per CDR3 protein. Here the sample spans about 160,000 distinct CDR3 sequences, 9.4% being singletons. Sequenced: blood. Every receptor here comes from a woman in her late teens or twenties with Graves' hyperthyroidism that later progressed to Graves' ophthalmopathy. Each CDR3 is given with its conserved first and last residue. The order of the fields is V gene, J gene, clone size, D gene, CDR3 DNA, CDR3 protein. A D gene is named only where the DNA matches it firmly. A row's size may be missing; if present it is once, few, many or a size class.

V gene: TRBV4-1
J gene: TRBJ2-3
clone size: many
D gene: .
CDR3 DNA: TGCGCCAGCAGCCAACCCGCTAGCGTAAGCACAGATACGCAGTATTTT
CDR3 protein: CASSQPASVSTDTQYF

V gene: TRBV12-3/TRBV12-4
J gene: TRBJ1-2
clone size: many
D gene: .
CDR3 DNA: TGTGCCAGCAGGGAATCAGTCGTGACTGTCTCCGGCTACACCTTC
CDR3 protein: CASRESVVTVSGYTF

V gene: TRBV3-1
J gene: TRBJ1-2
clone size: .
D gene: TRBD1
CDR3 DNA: TGTGCCAGCAGCCATTGGGACAGCACTAACTATGGCTACACCTTC
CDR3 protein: CASSHWDSTNYGYTF

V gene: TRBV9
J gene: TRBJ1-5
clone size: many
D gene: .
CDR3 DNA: TGTGCCAGCAGCCGGTGGGGAGGGAGCGGTCAGCCCCAGCATTTT
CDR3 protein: CASSRWGGSGQPQHF

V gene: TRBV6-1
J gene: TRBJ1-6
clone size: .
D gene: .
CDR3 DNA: TGTGCCAGCAGTGCTCTACAGGCCTGGGGAGATTCACCCCTCCACTTT
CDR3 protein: CASSALQAWGDSPLHF

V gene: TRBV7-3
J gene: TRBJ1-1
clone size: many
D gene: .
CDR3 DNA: TGTGCCAGCAGCTTAGCGCCTGCCCCTAGTTCGGAAGCTTTCTTT
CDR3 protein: CASSLAPAPSSEAFF

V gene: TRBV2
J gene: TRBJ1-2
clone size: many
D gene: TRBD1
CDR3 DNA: TGTGCCAGCAGCCCGACAGGGTTGGACTATGGCTACACCTTC
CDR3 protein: CASSPTGLDYGYTF

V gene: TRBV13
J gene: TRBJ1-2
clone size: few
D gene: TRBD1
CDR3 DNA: TGTGCCAGCAGCCCAAAAGGACAGGGGCCCGTCTATGGCTACACCTTC
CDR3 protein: CASSPKGQGPVYGYTF

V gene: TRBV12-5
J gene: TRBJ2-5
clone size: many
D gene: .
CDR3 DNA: TGTGCTAGTGGTTTGGGGGGGGAAGAGACCCAGTACTTC
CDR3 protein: CASGLGGEETQYF

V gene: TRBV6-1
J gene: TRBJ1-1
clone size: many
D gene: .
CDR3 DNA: TGTGCCAGCAGTGAACGTATTCGGTGGGGGAAAGCTTTCTTT
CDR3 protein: CASSERIRWGKAFF

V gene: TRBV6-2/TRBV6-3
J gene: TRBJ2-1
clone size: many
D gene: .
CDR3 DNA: TGTGCCAGCAGTTACTCGGACTACAATGAGCAGTTCTTC
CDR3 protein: CASSYSDYNEQFF

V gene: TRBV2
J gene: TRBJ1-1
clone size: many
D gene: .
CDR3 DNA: TGTGCCAGCGGAAGAATGAACACTGAAGCTTTCTTT
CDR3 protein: CASGRMNTEAFF

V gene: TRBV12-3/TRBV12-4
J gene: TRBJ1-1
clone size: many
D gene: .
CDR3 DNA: TGTGCCAGCAGTCTAGGGGTTAACACTGAAGCTTTCTTT
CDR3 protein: CASSLGVNTEAFF

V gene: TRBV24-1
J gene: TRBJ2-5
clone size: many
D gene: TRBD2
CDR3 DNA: TGTGCCACCAGTGATCCCCGGACTAGCGGGGCGGAGACCCAGTACTTC
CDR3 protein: CATSDPRTSGAETQYF

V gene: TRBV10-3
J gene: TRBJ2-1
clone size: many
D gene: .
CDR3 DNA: TGTGCCATCAGTGAGGGAGGGAATGAGCAGTTCTTC
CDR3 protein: CAISEGGNEQFF

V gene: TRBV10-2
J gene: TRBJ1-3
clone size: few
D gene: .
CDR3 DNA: TGCGCCAGCAGTGAAGGGGGAACCATATATTTT
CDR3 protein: CASSEGGTIYF

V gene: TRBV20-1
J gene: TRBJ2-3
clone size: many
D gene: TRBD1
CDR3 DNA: TGCAGTGCTAATCGCAGGGGGCCCAACACAGATACGCAGTATTTT
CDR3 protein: CSANRRGPNTDTQYF

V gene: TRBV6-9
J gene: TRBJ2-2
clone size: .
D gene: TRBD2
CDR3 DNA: TGTGCCAGCGGTTTTGGACTAGCGGGAGCGGGGGGCACCGGGGAGCTGTTTTTT
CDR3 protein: CASGFGLAGAGGTGELFF

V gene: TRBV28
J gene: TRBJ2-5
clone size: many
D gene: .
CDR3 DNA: TGTGCCAGCAGTTTAAGTACGAGTGCCCAGTACTTC
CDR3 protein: CASSLSTSAQYF

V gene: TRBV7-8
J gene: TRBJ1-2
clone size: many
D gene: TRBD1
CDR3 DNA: TGTGCCAGCAGCCCATCCGGGACAGGGGGTTTGGGGAATGGCTACACCTTC
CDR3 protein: CASSPSGTGGLGNGYTF

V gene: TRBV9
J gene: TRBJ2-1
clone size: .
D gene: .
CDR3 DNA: TGTGCCAGCAGCCCTTCCGCAGGGGTCTCCTACAATGAGCAGTTCTTC
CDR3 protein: CASSPSAGVSYNEQFF

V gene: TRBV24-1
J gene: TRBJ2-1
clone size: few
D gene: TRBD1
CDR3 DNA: TGTGCCACCAGCAACTTCAGGGGGCTCGGTGAGCAGTTCTTC
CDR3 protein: CATSNFRGLGEQFF

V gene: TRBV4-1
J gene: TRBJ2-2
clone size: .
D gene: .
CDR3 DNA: TGCGCCAGCAGCCGCAATAAACTCACCGGGGAGCTGTTTTTT
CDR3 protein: CASSRNKLTGELFF

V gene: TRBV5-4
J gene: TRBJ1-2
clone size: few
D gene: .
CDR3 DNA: TGTGCCAGCAGCTCCCTAGAGGGAGGCTATGGCTACACCTTC
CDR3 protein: CASSSLEGGYGYTF

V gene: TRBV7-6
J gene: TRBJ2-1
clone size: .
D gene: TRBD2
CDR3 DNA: TGTGCCAGCAGCTTAACGGGAGGGGTCCATGAGCAGTTCTTC
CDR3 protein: CASSLTGGVHEQFF

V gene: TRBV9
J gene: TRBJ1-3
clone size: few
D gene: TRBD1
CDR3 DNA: TGTGCCAGCAGCGGTGGACAGGGGAGGGGGGACACCATATATTTT
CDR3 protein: CASSGGQGRGDTIYF

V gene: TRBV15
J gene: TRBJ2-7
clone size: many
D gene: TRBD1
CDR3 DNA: TGTGCCACCAGCAGAGATGGGGACAGGGCCGACGAGCAGTACTTC
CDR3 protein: CATSRDGDRADEQYF

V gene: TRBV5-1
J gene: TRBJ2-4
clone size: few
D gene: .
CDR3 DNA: TGCGCCAGCAGCTTGGAACCAGGGGTAGCCAAAAACATTCAGTACTTC
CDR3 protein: CASSLEPGVAKNIQYF

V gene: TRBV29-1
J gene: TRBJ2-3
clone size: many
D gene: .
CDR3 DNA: TGCAGCGCATCGGGACTTACAACAGATACGCAGTATTTT
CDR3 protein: CSASGLTTDTQYF

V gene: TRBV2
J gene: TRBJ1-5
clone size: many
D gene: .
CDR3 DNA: TGTGCCAGCAAGAGGCGGCTGGCAAATCAGCCCCAGCATTTT
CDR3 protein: CASKRRLANQPQHF

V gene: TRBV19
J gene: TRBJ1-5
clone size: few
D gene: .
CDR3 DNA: TGTGCCAGTAGTGTGGACAGCCTTGGGAATCAGCCCCAGCATTTT
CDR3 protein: CASSVDSLGNQPQHF

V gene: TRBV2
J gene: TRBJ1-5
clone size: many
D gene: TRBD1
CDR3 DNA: TGTGCCAGCAGCACTTACAGGGGGGTGCAGCCCCAGCATTTT
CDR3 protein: CASSTYRGVQPQHF

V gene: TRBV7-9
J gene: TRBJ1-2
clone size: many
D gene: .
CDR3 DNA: TGTGCCAGCAGCTCTCCTCGTTTCGGGGGTGAAGGGCGCTATGGCTACACCTTC
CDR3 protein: CASSSPRFGGEGRYGYTF

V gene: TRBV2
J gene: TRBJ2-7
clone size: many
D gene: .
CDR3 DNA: TGTGCCAGCAGTGAAAAACAGGGCTCCTACGAGCAGTACTTC
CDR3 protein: CASSEKQGSYEQYF

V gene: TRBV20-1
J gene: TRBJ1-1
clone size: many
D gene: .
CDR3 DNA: TGCAGTGCTAGAGACCCTCGGGGGGGATCCGGAAGAGTGACTGAAGCTTTCTTT
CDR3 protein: CSARDPRGGSGRVTEAFF

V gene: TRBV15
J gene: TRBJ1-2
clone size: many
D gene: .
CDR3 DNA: TGTGCCACCAGCAGGGACACCGACAGGTCCTATGGCTACACCTTC
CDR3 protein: CATSRDTDRSYGYTF

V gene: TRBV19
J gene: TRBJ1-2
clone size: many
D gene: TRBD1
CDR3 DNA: TGTGCCAGTAGTATCCGGACAGGGAAGTTAACGGAAGGCTACACCTTC
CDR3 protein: CASSIRTGKLTEGYTF

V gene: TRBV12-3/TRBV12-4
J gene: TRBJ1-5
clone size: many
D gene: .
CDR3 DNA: TGTGCCAGCAGTTTAGCTTCGGGGATTCCTCAGCCCCAGCATTTT
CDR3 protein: CASSLASGIPQPQHF

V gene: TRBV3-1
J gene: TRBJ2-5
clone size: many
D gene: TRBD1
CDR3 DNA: TGTGCCAGCAGCCAAGTGGGGACAGCCAAAGAGACCCAGTACTTC
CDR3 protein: CASSQVGTAKETQYF

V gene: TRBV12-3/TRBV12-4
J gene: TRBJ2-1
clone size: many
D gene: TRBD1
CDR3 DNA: TGTGCCAGCAGTCACGGACAGGCCGATGAGCAGTTCTTC
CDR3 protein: CASSHGQADEQFF